This is a list of T cell receptor beta chains from one sample in a study of identical twins. TCRdb reprocessed the 5' RACE reads with MiXCR, giving one entry per CDR3 protein. This table has nearly 900,000 distinct CDR3 sequences, approximately 13% appearing once. These sequences were also reported in another study, on yellow fever vaccine responses in identical twins.

Material for sequencing was PBMCs. The origin of the receptors is a woman in her late teens or twenties in good health. The conserved cysteine and the conserved F or W are not part of the CDR3 here. The order of the fields is V gene, J gene, CDR3 protein.

TRBV11-1	TRBJ2-6	ASTPRIGGNSGANVLT
TRBV12-3/TRBV12-4	TRBJ2-1	ASSWSGSRPDEQF
TRBV7-2	TRBJ2-7	ASSSGPRESEQY
TRBV5-1	TRBJ1-2	ASSLDRGPANYGYT
TRBV12-3/TRBV12-4	TRBJ1-1	ASSLAGGEAF
TRBV3-1	TRBJ2-1	ASTQEASLAGGPNGNEQF
TRBV15	TRBJ2-3	ATSTILSSGTSGRDPDTQY
TRBV12-3/TRBV12-4	TRBJ2-2	ASEPDSTNTGELF
TRBV20-1	TRBJ2-7	SARDGTSGSRYEQY
TRBV20-1	TRBJ2-2	SARLLDTGELF
TRBV6-1	TRBJ1-1	ASSRVDRDNTEAF
TRBV28	TRBJ2-3	ASRGGFTDTQY
TRBV20-1	TRBJ2-2	SARDAGAGGANTGELF
TRBV25-1	TRBJ1-1	ASGGGTEAF
TRBV6-1	TRBJ2-6	ASRLPTTNVLT
TRBV24-1	TRBJ2-2	ATSGGQGADGELF
TRBV12-3/TRBV12-4	TRBJ1-3	ASSLVSTMDTIY
TRBV20-1	TRBJ2-7	SARSLDGGHEQY
TRBV9	TRBJ2-5	ASSGDTGTQETQY
TRBV4-2	TRBJ2-5	ASSTEEGRETQY
TRBV7-6	TRBJ2-3	ASSPGTSADTQY
TRBV20-1	TRBJ1-1	SARRGGEAEAF
TRBV5-1	TRBJ2-1	ASSFSGKEQF
TRBV7-6	TRBJ2-3	ASSLALAESTDTQY
TRBV29-1	TRBJ2-5	SVGKQETQY
TRBV15	TRBJ2-5	ATASTGEETQY
TRBV7-6	TRBJ2-3	ASSLVGPTDTQY